These T cell receptor beta chains were read from a single sample in a study of blood T cell repertoires in COVID-19. Generated by immunoSEQ multiplex PCR, the TCRdb table keeps only in-frame clones and is missing some. The table shows 350,000 to 400,000 clones, with 75% to 90% occurring only once. Material for sequencing was PBMCs or T cells enriched from blood (not recorded which). The receptor source for this set is a man between 18 and 35 years old who had recovered from COVID-19. Both conserved end residues are part of each CDR3. D genes are given only for firm matches. Not all rows give a size; the values are once, few, many and, for expanded clones, a class.

V	size	D	J	CDR3	DNA
TRBV10-3	.	TRBD1	TRBJ2-1	CATGTGDLNNEQFF	TGTGCCACAGGAACAGGGGACCTTAACAATGAGCAGTTCTTC
TRBV30	.	.	TRBJ1-2	CAWSIAPTYGYTF	TGTGCCTGGAGTATAGCACCAACCTATGGCTACACCTTC
TRBV27	.	.	TRBJ1-1	CASSEGGDTEAFF	TGTGCCAGCAGTGAGGGAGGTGACACTGAAGCTTTCTTT
TRBV5-6	.	.	TRBJ2-3	CASSLLGVTQYF	TGTGCCAGCAGCTTGCTGGGAGTTACGCAGTATTTT
TRBV19	once	TRBD2	TRBJ2-1	CASSIDSTSGIYNEQFF	TGTGCCAGTAGTATAGATTCGACTAGCGGGATCTACAATGAGCAGTTCTTC
TRBV10-3	.	TRBD2	TRBJ2-2	CAISEPGTSGEITGELFF	TGTGCCATCAGTGAGCCCGGGACTAGCGGGGAGATAACCGGGGAGCTGTTTTTT
TRBV7-9	.	TRBD2	TRBJ2-1	CASSIPGLAGGPQYNEQFF	TGTGCCAGCAGTATTCCGGGACTAGCGGGAGGGCCGCAATACAATGAGCAGTTCTTC
TRBV4-1	.	.	TRBJ2-3	CASSQVGQRFTDTQYF	TGCGCCAGCAGCCAAGTAGGACAGAGATTCACAGATACGCAGTATTTT
TRBV6-5	once	.	TRBJ1-2	CATEAGYGYTF	TGTGCCACCGAGGCGGGTTATGGCTACACCTTC
TRBV9	.	TRBD1	TRBJ2-3	CASSAQGAEWDTQYF	TGTGCCAGCAGCGCTCAGGGGGCAGAGTGGGATACGCAGTATTTT
TRBV19	.	.	TRBJ1-1	CASSVDKNTEAFF	TGTGCCAGTAGCGTCGACAAGAACACTGAAGCTTTCTTT
TRBV24-1	.	.	TRBJ2-3	CAISAEADTQYF	TGTGCCATTTCAGCGGAGGCAGATACGCAGTATTTT
TRBV2	.	.	TRBJ1-4	CASTENPNPLLFF	TGTGCCAGCACAGAAAACCCAAATCCGCTACTGTTTTTT
TRBV30	.	.	TRBJ1-2	CAWSRSGGALDGYTF	TGTGCCTGGAGTCGCTCTGGGGGGGCACTGGATGGCTACACCTTC
TRBV4-2	.	.	TRBJ1-5	CASSQEGVGPPKYGQPQHF	TGTGCCAGCAGCCAAGAAGGAGTAGGCCCTCCAAAATATGGGCAGCCCCAGCATTTT
TRBV4-3	.	.	TRBJ1-4	CASSQDPQGNEKLFF	TGCGCCAGCAGCCAAGATCCACAGGGCAATGAAAAACTGTTTTTT
TRBV20-1	once	TRBD1	TRBJ1-2	CSASKGAGNYGYTF	TGCAGTGCTAGTAAGGGGGCAGGGAACTATGGCTACACCTTC
TRBV24-1	.	TRBD1	TRBJ2-1	CATSEPGQGSNEQFF	TGTGCCACCAGTGAACCGGGACAGGGGTCCAATGAGCAGTTCTTC
TRBV7-9	.	.	TRBJ2-2	CASSLVAPGTGELFF	TGTGCCAGCAGCTTAGTCGCCCCGGGCACCGGGGAGCTGTTTTTT
TRBV6-5	few	.	TRBJ1-4	CASSYSGLNNEKLFF	TGTGCCAGCAGTTACTCCGGACTTAATAATGAAAAACTGTTTTTT
TRBV6-5	.	.	TRBJ1-4	CASSYGAAGLEKLFF	TGTGCCAGCAGTTACGGTGCGGCAGGGCTTGAAAAACTGTTTTTT
TRBV2	.	TRBD2	TRBJ2-7	CASRTPTSGTYHEQYF	TGTGCCAGCAGGACTCCAACTAGCGGGACTTACCACGAGCAGTACTTC
TRBV5-6	.	.	TRBJ1-2	CASSLAGGSVGYGYTF	TGTGCCAGCAGCTTAGCTGGGGGCTCGGTAGGGTATGGCTACACCTTC
TRBV6-1	.	.	TRBJ1-2	CASSELTPPLYGYTF	TGTGCCAGCAGTGAATTAACACCTCCCCTCTATGGCTACACCTTC
TRBV7-8	.	TRBD2	TRBJ2-3	CASSPAGGSETDTQYF	TGTGCCAGCAGCCCTGCTGGCGGGAGCGAGACAGATACGCAGTATTTT
TRBV5-1	.	TRBD1	TRBJ2-7	CASSPGMGQTFYEQYF	TGCGCCAGCAGCCCGGGAATGGGACAGACATTCTACGAGCAGTACTTC
TRBV9	.	.	TRBJ1-3	CASSPSEGRPGNTIYF	TGTGCCAGCAGCCCCTCCGAAGGGAGGCCTGGAAACACCATATATTTT
TRBV2	.	.	TRBJ2-5	CASSASVETQYF	TGTGCCAGCAGCGCTAGCGTAGAGACCCAGTACTTC
TRBV7-2	.	TRBD1	TRBJ2-1	CASSLGNRGANEQFF	TGTGCCAGCAGCTTAGGTAACAGGGGGGCCAATGAGCAGTTCTTC
TRBV2	.	TRBD1	TRBJ1-5	CASQGQVQHQPQHF	TGTGCCAGCCAAGGACAGGTTCAGCATCAGCCCCAGCATTTT
TRBV24-1	.	TRBD2	TRBJ2-3	CATSDSRTSGSTDTQYF	TGTGCCACCAGTGATTCTCGGACTAGCGGGAGCACAGATACGCAGTATTTT
TRBV19	.	TRBD1	TRBJ1-2	CASIPGQGAYGYTF	TGTGCCAGTATCCCGGGACAGGGGGCTTATGGCTACACCTTC
TRBV27	.	.	TRBJ2-1	CASSLRRASLVNEQFF	TGTGCCAGCAGTTTACGGAGAGCTTCCTTGGTCAATGAGCAGTTCTTC
TRBV2	.	TRBD1	TRBJ1-2	CASTTRGARHDGYTF	TGTGCCAGCACCACCAGGGGGGCTCGACACGATGGCTACACCTTC
TRBV4-2	.	TRBD2	TRBJ2-1	CASSLAGDGNEQFF	TGTGCCAGCAGCCTAGCGGGAGATGGGAATGAGCAGTTCTTC
TRBV9	once	.	TRBJ2-1	CASSVGRNEQFF	TGTGCCAGCAGCGTAGGCAGGAATGAGCAGTTCTTC
TRBV10-1	.	.	TRBJ1-5	CASSPRERGPQHF	TGCGCCAGCAGTCCCAGGGAGCGGGGGCCCCAGCATTTT
TRBV5-1	.	TRBD2	TRBJ2-1	CASSSRTSYSEQFF	TGCGCCAGCAGCTCAAGGACTAGCTACAGTGAGCAGTTCTTC
TRBV7-2	.	.	TRBJ1-2	CASSLEPTGNYGYTF	TGTGCCAGCAGCTTAGAACCAACAGGCAACTATGGCTACACCTTC
TRBV6-5	.	.	TRBJ1-5	CASRPTTNSNQPQHF	TGTGCCAGCAGGCCTACTACCAATAGCAATCAGCCCCAGCATTTT
TRBV3-1/TRBV3-2	.	TRBD1	TRBJ2-4	CASSHRGFAKNIQYF	TGTGCCAGCAGCCACAGGGGGTTTGCCAAAAACATTCAGTACTTC